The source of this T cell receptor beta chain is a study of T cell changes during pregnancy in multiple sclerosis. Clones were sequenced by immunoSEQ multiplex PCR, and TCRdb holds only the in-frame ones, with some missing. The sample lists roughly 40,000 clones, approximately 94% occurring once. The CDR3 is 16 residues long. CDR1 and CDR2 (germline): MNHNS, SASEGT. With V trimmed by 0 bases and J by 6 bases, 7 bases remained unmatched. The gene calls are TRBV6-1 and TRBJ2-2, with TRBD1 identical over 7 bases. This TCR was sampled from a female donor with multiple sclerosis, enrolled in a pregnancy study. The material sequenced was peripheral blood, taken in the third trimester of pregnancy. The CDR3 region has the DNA TGTGCCAGCAGTGAAGCGCGGGTGCAGGGGGCCGGGGAGCTGTTTTTT. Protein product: CASSEARVQGAGELFF.